Following are 9 T cell receptor beta chains from one sample sequenced in a study of CD8+ T cells in alopecia areata. TCR sequencing used cDNA made by reverse transcription of extracted RNA. Only in-frame clones appear in the TCRdb table, and some are missing; sequencing was by immunoSEQ multiplex PCR. The sample records about 220,000 clones, about 50% being singletons. Treatment given: oral pan-JAK inhibitor, 5-10 mg twice daily. Specimen: CD4+ T cells sorted from blood, collected at week 4, from a patient treated with tofacitinib. Source of these receptors: a human donor with alopecia areata.

J is TRBJ2-5 and V is TRBV4-3; 8 bases are a match to TRBD1. This CDR3 has 13 residues. Losses at the gene ends were 3 bases for V and 4 bases for J; bases not matched to a gene: 1. Germline V gene data show CDR1 as LGHNA and CDR2 as YSLEER. The CDR3 DNA reads as TGCGCCAGCAGCCAGACAGGGGCAGAGACCCAGTACTTC. Residues: CASSQTGAETQYF.

This clone was counted between two and nine times. The J gene is TRBJ1-1, the V gene TRBV6-5; TRBD1 is a possible D gene (5 bases). Trimming stripped 4 bases from V and 4 bases from J, with 13 bases between. Germline CDR1 and CDR2: MNHEY and SVGAGI. The CDR3 has 14 residues. The CDR3 nucleotides read TGTGCCAGCAGTTTGGGGGACGGCGGCACTGAAGCTTTCTTT. Residues: CASSLGDGGTEAFF.

J is TRBJ2-7 and V is TRBV30, with 7 bases matching TRBD2. The CDR3 covers 15 residues. V shed 1 base and J 3 bases; nucleotides not matched to a gene: 9. Germline assignment: CDR1 GTSNPN and CDR2 SVGIG (reference sequence). The CDR3 loop is CAWSAGGLNLYEQYF. The CDR3 region has the DNA TGTGCCTGGAGTGCGGGGGGTCTCAACCTCTACGAGCAGTACTTC.

J is TRBJ2-5 and V is TRBV9; unclear D gene. Germline V gene lookup returns CDR1 SGDLS and CDR2 YYNGEE. Deletions cut 0 bases from V and 4 bases from J, with 7 bases between. The CDR3 is 13 amino acids. The CDR3 DNA reads as TGTGCCAGCAGCGTAGGTGGCGGAGAGACCCAGTACTTC. Its translation is CASSVGGGETQYF.

The V gene is TRBV29-1, the J gene TRBJ2-2; no clear D. The CDR3 is 13 amino acids. Deletions cut 6 bases from V and 3 bases from J, with 11 bases between. CDR1 is SQVTM and CDR2 is ANQGSEA in the germline V gene. CDR3 nucleotides: TGCAGCGTCGCTAAACAGTACACCGGGGAGCTGTTTTTT. Its protein product is CSVAKQYTGELFF.

This clone was counted a few times. The CDR3 loop reads CSVQAAQETQYF. The CDR3 nucleotides read TGCAGCGTTCAAGCGGCCCAAGAGACCCAGTACTTC. This chain joins TRBV29-1 and TRBJ2-5; maybe TRBD2 (5 bases). V lost 5 bases and J lost 1, with 8 bases in between. The CDR3 extends over 12 amino acids. Germline V gene sequence: CDR1 SQVTM, CDR2 ANQGSEA.

The rearrangement links TRBV4-3 to TRBJ1-2; D unresolved. CDR1 and CDR2 from the germline V gene are LGHNA and YSLEER. Trimming removed 2 bases at V and 4 bases at J, with 11 bases between. The CDR3 has 14 residues. CDR3 DNA: TGCGCCAGCAGCCAATCCGGGCTGTCCTATGGCTACACCTTC. The encoded protein is CASSQSGLSYGYTF.

This clone was seen only once. The chain joins TRBV30 to TRBJ2-7, with 7 bases lining up with TRBD1. In germline, CDR1 is GTSNPN, CDR2 SVGIG (reference sequence). The CDR3 has 14 residues. J gave up 5 bases and V 4 bases, and 11 bases lay outside the gene matches. The CDR3 is CAWNGVGQVHEQYF. CDR3 in DNA: TGTGCCTGGAATGGCGTCGGACAGGTCCACGAGCAGTACTTC.

V and J are TRBV7-9 and TRBJ1-2; 7 positions agree with TRBD1. The ends lost 5 bases at V and 0 bases at J; junction bases unmatched: 6. Germline V gene sequence: CDR1 SEHNR, CDR2 FQNEAQ (reference sequence). This CDR3 has 15 residues. CDR3 coding DNA: TGTGCCAGCAGCCGAGGACAGGAACCTAACTATGGCTACACCTTC. Its protein product is CASSRGQEPNYGYTF.